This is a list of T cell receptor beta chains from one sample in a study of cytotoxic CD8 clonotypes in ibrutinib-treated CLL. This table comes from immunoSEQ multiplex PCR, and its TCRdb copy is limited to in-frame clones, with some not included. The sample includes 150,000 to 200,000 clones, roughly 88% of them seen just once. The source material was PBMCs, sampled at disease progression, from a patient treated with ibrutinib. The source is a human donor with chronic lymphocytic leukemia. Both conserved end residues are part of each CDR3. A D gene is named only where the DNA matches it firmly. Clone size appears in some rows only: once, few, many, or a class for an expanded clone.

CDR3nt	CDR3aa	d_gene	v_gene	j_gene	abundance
TGCGCCAGCAGCCAACCAGGTTCTGTGATTCAGAGGGGCTACACCTTC	CASSQPGSVIQRGYTF	-	TRBV4-1	TRBJ1-2	-
TGCAGTACGAACCAGGGCTATGGCTACACCTTC	CSTNQGYGYTF	-	TRBV20-1	TRBJ1-2	-
TGTGCCAGCAGCGTAGCCCCCGGGTTACCCTACGAGCAGTACTTC	CASSVAPGLPYEQYF	-	TRBV9	TRBJ2-7	-
TGTGCCATCAGTGAGTCAGAGGGGGCGGCCAAAAACATTCAGTACTTC	CAISESEGAAKNIQYF	TRBD1	TRBV10-3	TRBJ2-4	-
TGTGCCAGCAGCTTAGACTCCAAGTGGGGAGCTTTCTTT	CASSLDSKWGAFF	-	TRBV7-8	TRBJ1-1	-
TGTGCCAGCCTTATGACAGGGGGTAAAGGGTTCACCGGGGAGCTGTTTTTT	CASLMTGGKGFTGELFF	TRBD1	TRBV28	TRBJ2-2	-
TGTGCCAGCAGCTTGGAGGGACAGGGGTTTTACGAGCAGTACTTC	CASSLEGQGFYEQYF	TRBD1	TRBV11-3	TRBJ2-7	once
TGTGCCAGCAGTGTATCTGGGACCCAGTACTTC	CASSVSGTQYF	-	TRBV6-1	TRBJ2-5	-
TGCGCCAGCAGCTTGGCCGGGGGGAAAGCGAACACTGAAGCTTTCTTT	CASSLAGGKANTEAFF	-	TRBV5-1	TRBJ1-1	-
TGTGCCAGCAGCTTATCGGGGCCGACCCAAGAGACCCAGTACTTC	CASSLSGPTQETQYF	-	TRBV7-3	TRBJ2-5	-
TGTGCCAGCAGCGTAGGCGGGAGAACCCAAGAGACCCAGTACTTC	CASSVGGRTQETQYF	TRBD2	TRBV9	TRBJ2-5	-
TGCGCCAGCAGACGACGGGAGGAGAACAATGAGCAGTTCTTC	CASRRREENNEQFF	TRBD2	TRBV5-1	TRBJ2-1	-
TGTGCCAGCAGCTTAGTCCTAGTCTCGAACACCGGGGAGCTGTTTTTT	CASSLVLVSNTGELFF	-	TRBV7-8	TRBJ2-2	-
TGTGCTAGTGGGATCGGGACAGTGAATGAAAAACTGTTTTTT	CASGIGTVNEKLFF	TRBD1	TRBV12-5	TRBJ1-4	-
TGTGCCTGGAGTGTACAGTACAGGCCGGGGGTCCATCGCATCGACACTGAAGCTTTCTTT	CAWSVQYRPGVHRIDTEAFF	-	TRBV30	TRBJ1-1	-
TGTGCCAGCAGTTTTGGAGGAGCCTACAATGAGCAGTTCTTC	CASSFGGAYNEQFF	-	TRBV27	TRBJ2-1	few
TGCGCCAGCAGCTTGGCAGGGGTGTACAATGAGCAGTTCTTC	CASSLAGVYNEQFF	-	TRBV5-1	TRBJ2-1	few
TGCGCCAGCAGCTTTGACCTTAACAATGAGCAGTTCTTC	CASSFDLNNEQFF	-	TRBV5-1	TRBJ2-1	-
TGCGCCAGCAGCTATCAGGGCCTAGCGACGGGAGGGCGAGACGAGCAGTACTTC	CASSYQGLATGGRDEQYF	TRBD2	TRBV5-1	TRBJ2-7	once
TGTGCCAGCAGTTACGTGGGGCATATGAACACCGGGGAGCTGTTTTTT	CASSYVGHMNTGELFF	-	TRBV6-8	TRBJ2-2	-
TGTGCCAGCAGTGCTACGTACCAGGCTAGCGGGAGTTGGGCAGATACGCAGTATTTT	CASSATYQASGSWADTQYF	TRBD2	TRBV6-1	TRBJ2-3	once
TGTGCCATCAGTGAGTGGGGGGATTTCTCCTACAATGAGCAGTTCTTC	CAISEWGDFSYNEQFF	-	TRBV10-3	TRBJ2-1	-
TGCGCCAGCAGCCAAGAAGTTCTAGCGGGAGTTCCTTACAATGAGCAGTTCTTC	CASSQEVLAGVPYNEQFF	TRBD2	TRBV4-1	TRBJ2-1	-
TGTGCCAGCAGCTCCCCGGCCAGGTCCTACAATGAGCAGTTCTTC	CASSSPARSYNEQFF	-	TRBV11-2	TRBJ2-1	-
TGCGCCAGCAGCTTAGATACCGGGACAGGGAGGGAGACCCAGTACTTC	CASSLDTGTGRETQYF	TRBD1	TRBV5-1	TRBJ2-5	-
TGTGCCAGTAGCCCTCGACAGGGTTTAGTCCCCTACGAGCAGTACTTC	CASSPRQGLVPYEQYF	TRBD1	TRBV19	TRBJ2-7	-
TGTGCCATCAGTGAGTCGTATGGCTACACCTTC	CAISESYGYTF	-	TRBV10-3	TRBJ1-2	-
TGTGCCAGCAGCCTAACAGGGACATCCTACGAGCAGTACTTC	CASSLTGTSYEQYF	-	TRBV6-6	TRBJ2-7	few
TGTGCCAGTAGTATGGGCGGGGAGGGGGCTGAAGCTTTCTTT	CASSMGGEGAEAFF	-	TRBV19	TRBJ1-1	-
TGTGCCACCAGCAGAGGACAGGGCATTTTCGACTATGGCTACACCTTC	CATSRGQGIFDYGYTF	TRBD1	TRBV15	TRBJ1-2	-
TGTGCCAGCAGCTTAAGCGGGGAGACCCAGTACTTC	CASSLSGETQYF	-	TRBV7-2	TRBJ2-5	-
TGCGCCAGCAGCAAACAAAAGGACAGGGCAGGGGAGACCCAGTACTTC	CASSKQKDRAGETQYF	TRBD1	TRBV5-1	TRBJ2-5	-
TGCGCCAGCAGCCTCAACCGGGCCCACAACACCGGGGAGCTGTTTTTT	CASSLNRAHNTGELFF	-	TRBV5-1	TRBJ2-2	few
TGTGCCAGCAGTTTGGACAGGATCTCCTACAATGAGCAGTTCTTC	CASSLDRISYNEQFF	TRBD1	TRBV6-6	TRBJ2-1	-
TGTGCCAGCAGCCAAGTGATGGCGGCAGCGGGAGTGCGCGGGGAGCAGTACTTC	CASSQVMAAAGVRGEQYF	TRBD2	TRBV4-2	TRBJ2-7	-
TGTGCCAGCAGGAAACAGGGGTCGAACACTGAAGCTTTCTTT	CASRKQGSNTEAFF	TRBD1	TRBV6-5	TRBJ1-1	-
TGCGCCAGCGGGGCTAGCGGGACAAGGGGAGAGACCCAGTACTTC	CASGASGTRGETQYF	TRBD2	TRBV5-1	TRBJ2-5	once
TGTGCCAGCAGTTTAGAGGGGCCCCCCTACTACGAGCAGTACTTC	CASSLEGPPYYEQYF	-	TRBV28	TRBJ2-7	-
TGCGCCAGCAGCCAGGGCTCTTCTTACAATGAGCAGTTCTTC	CASSQGSSYNEQFF	-	TRBV4-1	TRBJ2-1	-
TGTGCCATCAGTGAGACAGGGCCCTCTAGCACAGATACGCAGTATTTT	CAISETGPSSTDTQYF	-	TRBV10-3	TRBJ2-3	-
TGTGCCAGCAGTGTCATACAGCAGACCGGGGAGCTGTTTTTT	CASSVIQQTGELFF	-	TRBV2	TRBJ2-2	-
TGTGCCAGCAGCTTAGGCTCTTCCGACAATGAGCAGTTCTTC	CASSLGSSDNEQFF	-	TRBV13	TRBJ2-1	-